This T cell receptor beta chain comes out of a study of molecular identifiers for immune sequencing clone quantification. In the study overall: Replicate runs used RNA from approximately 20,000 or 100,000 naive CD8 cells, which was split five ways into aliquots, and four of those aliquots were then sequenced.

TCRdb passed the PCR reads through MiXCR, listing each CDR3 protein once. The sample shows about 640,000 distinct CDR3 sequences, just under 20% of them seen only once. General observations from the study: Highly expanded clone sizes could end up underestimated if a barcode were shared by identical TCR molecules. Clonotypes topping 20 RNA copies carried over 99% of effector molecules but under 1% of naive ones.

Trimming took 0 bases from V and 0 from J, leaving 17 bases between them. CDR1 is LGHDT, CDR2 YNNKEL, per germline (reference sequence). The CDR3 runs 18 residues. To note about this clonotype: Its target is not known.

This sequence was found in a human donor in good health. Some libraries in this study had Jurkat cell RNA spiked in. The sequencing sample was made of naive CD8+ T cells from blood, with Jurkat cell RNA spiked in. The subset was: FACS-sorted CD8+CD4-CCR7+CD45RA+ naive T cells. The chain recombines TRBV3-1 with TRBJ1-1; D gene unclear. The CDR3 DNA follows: TGTGCCAGCAGCCAAGAGACGGGCAGAAGCTATATGAACACTGAAGCTTTCTTT. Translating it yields CASSQETGRSYMNTEAFF.